This T cell receptor (beta chain) was recovered during a study of human T cells and chemical hapten exposure. The time point was: pre-sensitization, week 0. Treatment in this sample: therapeutic diphenylcyclopropenone sensitization with weekly scalp DPC. TCRdb reprocessed the RACE reads with MiXCR, giving one entry per CDR3 protein. The sample holds 62,000 or so distinct CDR3 sequences, 10% to 11% seen once. A few counts support this clonotype. CDR3 length: 13 residues. V trimming: 4 bases; J trimming: 6 bases; junction bases outside the gene matches: 6. The germline V gene encodes CDR1 SGHDT and CDR2 YYEEEE.

The gene calls are TRBV5-6 and TRBJ1-2, with 7 nucleotides matching TRBD1. The sequence was collected from a woman aged 45-60 years with alopecia areata. Some clones in this sample may be carry-over from other donors' samples. The material sequenced was whole blood, taken in connection with sensitization to the hapten diphenylcyclopropenone (DPC). Here the CDR3 DNA reads TGTGCCAGCAGCCTTTACACAGGGGATGGCTACACCTTC. This sequence encodes CASSLYTGDGYTF.